The rows below give T cell receptor beta chains drawn from one sample of a study of Graves' ophthalmopathy and Graves' hyperthyroidism. TCRdb ran MiXCR on the multiplex PCR reads and lists one entry per CDR3 protein. Of roughly 500,000 distinct CDR3 sequences in the sample, under 15% were seen once. The sequenced material came from blood. The receptors here all came from a woman aged 30 to 39 with Graves' ophthalmopathy. CDR3s leave out the opening cysteine and the closing phenylalanine or tryptophan. The order of the fields is V gene, CDR3 protein.

TRBV18,ASSEGQGYGPDYGYT
TRBV6-1,ASSEQPDSTTYEQY
TRBV5-1,ASRGSRGRHEQC
TRBV12-3/TRBV12-4,ACSLVFSQARDYSPLH
TRBV12-3/TRBV12-4,ASSMGQGDYGYT
TRBV20-1,SAREPGKSWGYT
TRBV19,ASTNRAYGYT
TRBV6-5,ASSSGTGFTEAF
TRBV7-2,ASSPTRGNTGELF
TRBV2,ASSEHTVEGYT